This is a list of T cell receptor beta chains from one sample in a study of T cell repertoires in cytomegalovirus infection. TCRdb ran MiXCR on the reads and lists one entry per CDR3 protein. The sample yields some 700,000 distinct CDR3 sequences, 35% to 45% seen once. The sample consisted of PBMCs. These receptor sequences come from a human donor in good health (CMV status not recorded). Some clones in this sample may be carry-over from other donors' samples. CDR3s include the opening cysteine and the closing phenylalanine or tryptophan. The D gene is left open where the match is weak. Part of the rows lack a size; the others show once, few, many or a class for expanded clones.

TRBV27	many	TRBD1	TRBJ2-2	CASSLRQGNTGELFF	TGTGCCAGCAGTTTACGACAGGGTAACACCGGGGAGCTGTTTTTT
TRBV6-1	many	NA	TRBJ1-1	CASSLLDGRTEAFF	TGTGCCAGCAGTCTTTTAGACGGGCGCACTGAAGCTTTCTTT
TRBV6-1	NA	TRBD1	TRBJ2-7	CAVIDRVVEQYF	TGTGCCGTAATTGACAGGGTAGTCGAGCAGTACTTC
TRBV20-1	few	NA	TRBJ1-4	CSARHRTDEKLFF	TGCAGTGCTAGACACCGAACCGATGAAAAACTGTTTTTT
TRBV9	NA	NA	TRBJ2-7	CASSGTTDEQYF	TGTGCCAGCAGCGGGACAACCGACGAGCAGTACTTC
TRBV20-1	few	TRBD1	TRBJ1-2	CSAYRGSSYGYTF	TGCAGTGCTTACAGGGGATCCAGCTATGGCTACACCTTC
TRBV6-6	NA	TRBD1	TRBJ2-3	CASRGQLTDTQYF	TGTGCCAGCAGGGGACAGCTCACAGATACGCAGTATTTT
TRBV9	NA	NA	TRBJ2-5	CASSVEGRTQETQYF	TGTGCCAGCAGCGTAGAGGGCAGAACTCAAGAGACCCAGTACTTC
TRBV6-1	NA	TRBD1	TRBJ2-5	CASSVGRGRGETQYF	TGTGCCAGCAGTGTTGGCAGGGGGCGCGGGGAGACCCAGTACTTC
TRBV28	few	TRBD1	TRBJ1-1	CASSRPLDRMNTEAFF	TGTGCCAGCAGCCGCCCTCTGGACAGGATGAACACTGAAGCTTTCTTT
TRBV10-3	few	TRBD1	TRBJ2-1	CAISVGTVNEQFF	TGTGCCATCAGTGTCGGGACAGTCAATGAGCAGTTCTTC
TRBV28	few	NA	TRBJ1-5	CASSLRMGVNQPQHF	TGTGCCAGCAGCTTAAGGATGGGAGTCAATCAGCCCCAGCATTTT
TRBV6-1	few	TRBD2	TRBJ2-1	CASSSPGTSGRGEQFF	TGTGCCAGCAGTTCCCCCGGGACTAGCGGGAGGGGTGAGCAGTTCTTC
TRBV7-2	NA	NA	TRBJ2-3	CARSFFPGFPSTDTQYF	TGTGCCAGGAGTTTCTTCCCCGGGTTCCCGAGCACAGATACGCAGTATTTT
TRBV7-2	NA	NA	TRBJ1-4	CASRPRDSSIQKLFF	TGTGCCAGCAGACCCCGGGACTCTTCGATCCAAAAACTGTTTTTT
TRBV7-9	NA	NA	TRBJ2-7	CASSLAGSGEQYF	TGTGCCAGCAGCTTAGCGGGGAGTGGGGAGCAGTACTTC
TRBV6-2/TRBV6-3	NA	NA	TRBJ2-7	CASREGQNIYEQYF	TGTGCCAGCAGGGAGGGACAGAACATCTACGAGCAGTACTTC
TRBV4-1	few	NA	TRBJ2-7	CASSQYFKNEQYF	TGCGCCAGCAGCCAATATTTTAAGAACGAGCAGTACTTC
TRBV6-6	NA	NA	TRBJ1-4	CASSSSTTNEKLFF	TGTGCCAGCAGTAGCTCAACAACTAATGAAAAACTGTTTTTT
TRBV7-4	NA	TRBD1	TRBJ1-4	CASSKDRARATNEKLFF	TGTGCCAGCAGCAAGGACAGGGCTAGGGCAACTAATGAAAAACTGTTTTTT
TRBV24-1	few	NA	TRBJ2-1	CATSAPPQRRGEQFF	TGTGCCACCAGTGCCCCGCCCCAGAGGCGCGGTGAGCAGTTCTTC
TRBV5-1	NA	NA	TRBJ2-5	CASSLVQVTETQYF	TGCGCCAGCAGCTTGGTTCAGGTCACGGAGACCCAGTACTTC
TRBV19	NA	TRBD1	TRBJ2-2	CASSYRGLNTGELFF	TGTGCCAGTAGTTACAGGGGGCTGAACACCGGGGAGCTGTTTTTT
TRBV28	NA	NA	TRBJ2-7	CASSLASRDEQYF	TGTGCCAGCAGTTTGGCGAGTAGGGACGAGCAGTACTTC
TRBV27	many	TRBD2	TRBJ2-1	CASSDRFSGGFNEQFF	TGTGCCAGCAGTGACCGCTTTAGCGGGGGTTTCAATGAGCAGTTCTTC
TRBV7-8	NA	NA	TRBJ2-7	CASSLEDSSYEQYF	TGTGCCAGCAGCTTAGAAGACAGCTCCTACGAGCAGTACTTC
TRBV7-2	few	NA	TRBJ1-5	CASSWDNSNQPQHF	TGTGCCAGCAGCTGGGACAATAGCAATCAGCCCCAGCATTTT
TRBV5-1	NA	TRBD1	TRBJ2-2	CASSLVGQGSGELFF	TGCGCCAGCAGCTTGGTCGGACAGGGGTCCGGGGAGCTGTTTTTT
TRBV7-8	few	NA	TRBJ1-1	CASSSRTMNTEAFF	TGTGCCAGCAGCAGCAGGACAATGAACACTGAAGCTTTCTTT
TRBV6-1	NA	TRBD1	TRBJ1-2	CASSVSGQGSDGYTF	TGTGCCAGCAGTGTGTCGGGACAGGGGAGCGATGGCTACACCTTC
TRBV27	few	TRBD1	TRBJ1-2	CASRAGQLGGYTF	TGTGCCAGCAGGGCGGGACAGTTAGGTGGCTACACCTTC
TRBV5-1	NA	NA	TRBJ2-5	CASSFRAGGQETQYF	TGCGCCAGCAGCTTCCGTGCTGGGGGACAAGAGACCCAGTACTTC
TRBV6-4	NA	TRBD2	TRBJ2-1	CASSEGTSGRFYEQFF	TGTGCCAGCAGTGAGGGGACTAGCGGGAGGTTCTATGAGCAGTTCTTC
TRBV10-3	NA	NA	TRBJ1-4	CAIALSGNPKEKLFF	TGTGCCATCGCCCTGAGTGGTAACCCTAAGGAAAAACTGTTTTTT
TRBV10-3	NA	NA	TRBJ2-5	CAISEGRSPLETQHF	TGTGCCATCAGTGAGGGTAGGAGTCCCCTGGAGACCCAGCACTTC
TRBV15	NA	TRBD1	TRBJ2-3	CATSPAGGGLGTQYF	TGTGCCACCAGCCCCGCAGGGGGCGGACTGGGTACGCAGTATTTT
TRBV12-3/TRBV12-4	few	TRBD2	TRBJ2-2	CASRAGGPTGELFF	TGTGCCAGCAGGGCGGGGGGCCCCACCGGGGAGCTGTTTTTT
TRBV28	NA	TRBD2	TRBJ2-6	CASSSREGRAGANVLTF	TGTGCCAGCAGTTCCCGGGAGGGGCGGGCTGGGGCCAACGTCCTGACTTTC
TRBV28	NA	NA	TRBJ1-5	CASSTDRRYSNQPQHF	TGTGCCAGCAGTACAGACCGGCGTTATAGCAATCAGCCCCAGCATTTT
TRBV12-3/TRBV12-4	NA	NA	TRBJ1-1	CASSFDSGTEAFF	TGTGCCAGCAGTTTTGACAGCGGCACTGAAGCTTTCTTT
TRBV5-1	few	NA	TRBJ2-1	CASSEGTFYNEQFF	TGCGCCAGCAGTGAGGGTACTTTCTACAATGAGCAGTTCTTC
TRBV11-2	NA	TRBD2	TRBJ2-1	CASSRKREGLDEQFF	TGTGCCAGCAGCCGAAAGCGGGAGGGCCTGGATGAGCAGTTCTTC
TRBV12-3/TRBV12-4	NA	NA	TRBJ1-4	CASSARRDVLFF	TGTGCCAGCAGTGCCCGCCGGGACGTTCTGTTTTTT
TRBV4-1	NA	NA	TRBJ2-7	CSSSQVGDERQYF	TGCTCCAGCAGCCAAGTCGGGGATGAACGGCAGTACTTC
TRBV7-6	NA	NA	TRBJ1-1	CASRLYAAPDPEAFF	TGTGCCAGCCGCTTATACGCAGCACCTGACCCTGAAGCTTTCTTT
TRBV9	NA	NA	TRBJ2-1	CASSDRSKGYNEQFF	TGTGCCAGCAGCGATCGGTCAAAGGGCTACAATGAGCAGTTCTTC
TRBV2	few	NA	TRBJ2-3	CASSGPTDTQYF	TGTGCCAGCAGTGGACCCACAGATACGCAGTATTTT
TRBV28	few	NA	TRBJ1-2	CASSLASGTPGGYTF	TGTGCCAGCAGTTTGGCCTCCGGGACACCAGGAGGCTACACCTTC
TRBV4-1	NA	NA	TRBJ2-3	CASSQVPGTDTQYF	TGCGCCAGCAGCCAAGTCCCTGGGACAGATACGCAGTATTTT
TRBV7-2	many	NA	TRBJ2-7	CASSPGDYEQYF	TGTGCCAGCAGCCCGGGGGATTACGAGCAGTACTTC